This T cell receptor (beta chain) stems from a study of T cell repertoires in cytomegalovirus infection. For the study at large: Recently described HLA-C-restricted plus well-studied HLA-B-restricted CMV epitopes were used. TCR beta signatures that were public indicated CMV infection and matching HLA type. Study conclusions and caveats: The cumulative frequency of public TCR beta families identified carriers of CMV plus the relevant HLA. The ex vivo response was dominated by HLA-C-restricted CMV-specific TCR beta clonotypes.

Comment on this clonotype: Its specificity is not known.

TCRdb itself ran the reads through MiXCR, one entry per CDR3 protein. The data contain roughly 350,000 distinct CDR3 sequences, approximately 30% of them singletons. With V trimmed by 5 bases and J by 4 bases, 5 bases remained unmatched. Looked up from germline, CDR1 is WSHSY and CDR2 is SAAADI. This CDR3 spans 14 amino acids. This TCR came from a human donor in good health (CMV status not recorded). Some clones in this sample may be carry-over from other donors' samples. The material sequenced was cultured PBMCs, taken from culture after CMV antigen stimulation. The chain has TRBV10-2 and TRBJ1-1; 9 nucleotides match TRBD1. The CDR3 DNA reads as TGCGCCAGCAGTCGACAGGGGGAGGGCACTGAAGCTTTCTTT. It is translated as CASSRQGEGTEAFF.